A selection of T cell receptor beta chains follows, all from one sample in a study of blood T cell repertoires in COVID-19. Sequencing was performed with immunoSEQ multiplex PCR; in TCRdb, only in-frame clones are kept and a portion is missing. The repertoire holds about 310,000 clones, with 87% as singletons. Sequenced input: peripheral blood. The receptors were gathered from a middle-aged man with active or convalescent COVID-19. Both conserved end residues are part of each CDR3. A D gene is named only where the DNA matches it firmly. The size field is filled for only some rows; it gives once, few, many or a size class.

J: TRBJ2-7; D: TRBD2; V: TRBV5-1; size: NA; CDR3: CASSTSSGVLSYEQYF; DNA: TGCGCCAGCAGCACGTCTAGCGGGGTGCTATCCTACGAGCAGTACTTC
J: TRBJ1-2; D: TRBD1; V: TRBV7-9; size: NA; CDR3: CASSLRRTGDMSVGYTF; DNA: TGTGCCAGCAGCTTACGTCGGACAGGGGACATGTCGGTTGGCTACACCTTC
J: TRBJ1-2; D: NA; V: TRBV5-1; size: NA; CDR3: CASSLEQYYGYTF; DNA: TGCGCCAGCAGCTTGGAACAGTACTATGGCTACACCTTC
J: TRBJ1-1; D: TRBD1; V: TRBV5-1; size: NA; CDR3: CASSPKGQGRIEAFF; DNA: TGCGCCAGCAGCCCTAAGGGACAGGGGAGGATCGAAGCTTTCTTT
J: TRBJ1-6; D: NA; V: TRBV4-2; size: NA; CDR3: CASRNKEDFSPLHF; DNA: TGTGCCAGCAGAAACAAAGAAGACTTTTCACCCCTCCACTTT
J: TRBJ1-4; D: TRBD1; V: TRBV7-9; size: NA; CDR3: CASSPQGVNEKLFF; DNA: TGTGCCAGCAGTCCACAGGGGGTAAACGAAAAACTGTTTTTT
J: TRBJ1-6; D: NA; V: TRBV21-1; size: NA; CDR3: CASSKPGTGGASYNSPLHF; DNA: TGTGCCAGCAGCAAACCCGGGACAGGGGGAGCCTCCTATAATTCACCCCTCCACTTT
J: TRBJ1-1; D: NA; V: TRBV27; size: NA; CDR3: CASSLGTLRGTEAFF; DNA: TGTGCCAGCAGTTTAGGAACCTTGCGGGGCACTGAAGCTTTCTTT
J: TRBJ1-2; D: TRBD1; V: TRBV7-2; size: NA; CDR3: CASSRTQGDYGYTF; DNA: TGTGCCAGCAGCCGGACACAGGGGGACTATGGCTACACCTTC
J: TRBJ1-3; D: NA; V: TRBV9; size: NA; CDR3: CASSVAAGTGNTIYF; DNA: TGTGCCAGCAGCGTAGCGGCAGGGACTGGAAACACCATATATTTT
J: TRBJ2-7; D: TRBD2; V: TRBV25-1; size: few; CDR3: CASSEFGLAWVSYEQYF; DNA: TGTGCCAGCAGTGAATTCGGACTAGCGTGGGTCTCCTACGAGCAGTACTTC
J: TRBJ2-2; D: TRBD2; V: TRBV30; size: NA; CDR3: CAWRRLAGAGELFF; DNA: TGTGCCTGGAGACGGCTAGCGGGAGCCGGGGAGCTGTTTTTT
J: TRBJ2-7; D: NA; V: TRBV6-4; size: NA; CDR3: CASRMAGPYEQYF; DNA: TGTGCCAGCAGGATGGCGGGCCCCTACGAGCAGTACTTC
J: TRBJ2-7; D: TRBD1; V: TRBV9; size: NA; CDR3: CASSGGQDEQYF; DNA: TGTGCCAGCAGCGGGGGACAGGACGAGCAGTACTTC
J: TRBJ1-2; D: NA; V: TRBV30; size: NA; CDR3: CAWTVGWYGYTF; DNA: TGTGCCTGGACCGTCGGGTGGTATGGCTACACCTTC
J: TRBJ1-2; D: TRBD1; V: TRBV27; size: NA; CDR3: CASSLGAGTGPPNYGYTF; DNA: TGTGCCAGCAGTTTAGGGGCCGGGACAGGGCCTCCTAACTATGGCTACACCTTC
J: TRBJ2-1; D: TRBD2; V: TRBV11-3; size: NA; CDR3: CASSLDLTGGTGEQFF; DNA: TGTGCCAGCAGCTTAGATCTAACCGGGGGGACGGGTGAGCAGTTCTTC
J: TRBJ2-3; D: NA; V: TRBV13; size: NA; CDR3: CASSFGQPTDTQYF; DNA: TGTGCCAGCAGCTTTGGACAGCCCACAGATACGCAGTATTTT
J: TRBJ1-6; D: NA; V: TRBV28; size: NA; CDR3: CASSLGGSRNSPLHF; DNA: TGTGCCAGCAGTTTAGGAGGGTCGAGAAATTCACCCCTCCACTTT
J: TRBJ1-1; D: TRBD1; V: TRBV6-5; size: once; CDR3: CASRTDRGVLRGAFF; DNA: TGTGCCAGCAGAACGGACAGGGGGGTTCTGCGGGGAGCTTTCTTT
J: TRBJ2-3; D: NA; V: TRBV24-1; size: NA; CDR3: CATSEGGWTDTQYF; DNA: TGTGCCACCAGTGAAGGGGGATGGACAGATACGCAGTATTTT
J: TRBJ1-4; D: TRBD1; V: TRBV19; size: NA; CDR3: CASSHRGTNEKLFF; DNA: TGTGCCAGTAGCCACAGGGGGACTAATGAAAAACTGTTTTTT
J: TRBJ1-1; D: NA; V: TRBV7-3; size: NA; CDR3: CASSLTPVNTEAFF; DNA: TGTGCCAGCAGTTTGACACCTGTGAACACTGAAGCTTTCTTT
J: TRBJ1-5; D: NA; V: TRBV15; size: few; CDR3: CATSRDYGRAKQPQHF; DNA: TGTGCCACCAGCAGAGATTATGGGCGGGCGAAGCAGCCCCAGCATTTT
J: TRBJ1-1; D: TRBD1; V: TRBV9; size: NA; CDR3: CASSVGSSRQGVTEAFF; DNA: TGTGCCAGCAGCGTAGGGTCGTCTAGGCAGGGGGTTACTGAAGCTTTCTTT
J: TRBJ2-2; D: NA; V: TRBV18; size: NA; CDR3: CASSKDRNTGELFF; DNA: TGTGCCAGCTCAAAGGACAGAAACACCGGGGAGCTGTTTTTT
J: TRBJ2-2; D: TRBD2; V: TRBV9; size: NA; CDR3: CASSARGTSGVLTGELFF; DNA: TGTGCCAGCAGCGCCCGCGGGACTAGCGGGGTACTCACCGGGGAGCTGTTTTTT
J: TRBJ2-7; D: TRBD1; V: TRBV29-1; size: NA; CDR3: CSVGGQTSYEQYF; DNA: TGCAGCGTTGGGGGACAGACCTCCTACGAGCAGTACTTC
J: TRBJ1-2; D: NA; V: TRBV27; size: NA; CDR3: CASSLSGDGYTF; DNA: TGTGCCAGCAGTTTATCAGGGGATGGCTACACCTTC
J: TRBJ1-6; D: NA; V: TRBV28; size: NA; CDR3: CASSLQLTSYNSPLHF; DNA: TGTGCCAGCAGTTTACAGTTAACCTCCTATAATTCACCCCTCCACTTT
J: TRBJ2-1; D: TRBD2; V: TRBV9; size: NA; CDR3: CASSAAGSSYNEQFF; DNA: TGTGCCAGCAGCGCAGCGGGGAGCTCCTACAATGAGCAGTTCTTC
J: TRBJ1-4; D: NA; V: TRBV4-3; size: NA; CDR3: CASSQATGTLSEKLFF; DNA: TGCGCCAGCAGCCAGGCTACCGGGACTTTAAGTGAAAAACTGTTTTTT
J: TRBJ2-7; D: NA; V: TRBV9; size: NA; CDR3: CASSVSGRDYEQYF; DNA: TGTGCCAGCAGCGTATCCGGCAGGGATTACGAGCAGTACTTC
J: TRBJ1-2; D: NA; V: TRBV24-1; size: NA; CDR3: CATSDPSHGYGYTF; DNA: TGTGCCACCAGTGATCCCTCCCACGGTTATGGCTACACCTTC
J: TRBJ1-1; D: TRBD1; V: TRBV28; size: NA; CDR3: CASSSIRGRRNTEAFF; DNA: TGTGCCAGCAGTTCCATCAGGGGGCGCAGGAACACTGAAGCTTTCTTT
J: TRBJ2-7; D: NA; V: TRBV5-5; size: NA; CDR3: CASSLLDSTYEQYF; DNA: TGTGCCAGCAGCTTGCTGGACAGCACCTACGAGCAGTACTTC
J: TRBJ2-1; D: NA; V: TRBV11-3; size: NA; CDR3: CASSLNGLGDSYNEQFF; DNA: TGTGCCAGCAGCTTAAATGGGCTAGGGGACTCCTACAATGAGCAGTTCTTC
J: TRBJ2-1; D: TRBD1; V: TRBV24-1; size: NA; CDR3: CATSDRARDSYNEQFF; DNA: TGTGCCACCAGTGATCGGGCAAGGGACAGTTACAATGAGCAGTTCTTC
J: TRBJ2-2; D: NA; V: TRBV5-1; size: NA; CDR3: CASSLGATGELFF; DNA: TGCGCCAGCAGCTTGGGGGCCACCGGGGAGCTGTTTTTT
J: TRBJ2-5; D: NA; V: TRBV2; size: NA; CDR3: CASSSRLGETQYF; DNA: TGTGCCAGCAGTTCGCGACTGGGAGAGACCCAGTACTTC
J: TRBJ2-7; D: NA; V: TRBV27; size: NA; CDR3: CASRPGGAGSYEQYF; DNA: TGTGCCAGCAGGCCAGGCGGGGCAGGTTCCTACGAGCAGTACTTC
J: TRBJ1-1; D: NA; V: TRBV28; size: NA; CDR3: CASSSLRGEAFF; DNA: TGTGCCAGCAGTTCACTCAGGGGAGAAGCTTTCTTT
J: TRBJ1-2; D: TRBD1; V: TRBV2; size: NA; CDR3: CASRQTGGGYGYTF; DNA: TGTGCCAGCAGGCAAACAGGGGGCGGATATGGCTACACCTTC
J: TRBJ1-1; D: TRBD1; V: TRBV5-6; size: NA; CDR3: CASSEPGQLGAEAFF; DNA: TGTGCCAGCAGCGAACCGGGACAGCTAGGGGCTGAAGCTTTCTTT
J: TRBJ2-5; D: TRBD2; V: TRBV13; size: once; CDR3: CASSSRTSGEETQYF; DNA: TGTGCCAGCAGCTCCCGGACTAGCGGTGAAGAGACCCAGTACTTC
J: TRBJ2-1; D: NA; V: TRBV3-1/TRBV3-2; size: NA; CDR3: CASSQVAGMEYNEQFF; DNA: TGTGCCAGCAGCCAAGTTGCGGGAATGGAGTACAATGAGCAGTTCTTC
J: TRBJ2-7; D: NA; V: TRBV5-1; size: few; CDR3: CASSLTGNEQYF; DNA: TGCGCCAGCAGCTTAACCGGGAACGAGCAGTACTTC
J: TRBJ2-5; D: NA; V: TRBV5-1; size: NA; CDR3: CASSLSVGRAQETQYF; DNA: TGCGCCAGCAGCTTGTCCGTAGGGAGAGCACAAGAGACCCAGTACTTC
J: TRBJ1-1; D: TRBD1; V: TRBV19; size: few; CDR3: CASSDRGSRGATEAFF; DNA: TGTGCCAGTTCGGACAGGGGATCTCGGGGGGCCACTGAAGCTTTCTTT
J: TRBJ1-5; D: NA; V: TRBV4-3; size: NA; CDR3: CASSQDGRGGSNQPQHF; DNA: TGCGCCAGCAGCCAAGATGGGCGGGGAGGTAGCAATCAGCCCCAGCATTTT
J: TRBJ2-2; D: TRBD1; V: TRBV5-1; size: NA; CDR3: CASSLVSQGANTGELFF; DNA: TGCGCCAGCAGCTTGGTAAGCCAGGGGGCGAACACCGGGGAGCTGTTTTTT
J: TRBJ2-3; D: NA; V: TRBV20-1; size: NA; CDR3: CSARGTDTQYF; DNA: TGCAGTGCGCGCGGGACTGATACGCAGTATTTT
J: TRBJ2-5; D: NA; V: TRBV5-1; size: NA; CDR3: CASSPQGTSEETQYF; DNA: TGCGCCAGCAGCCCACAGGGGACTAGTGAGGAGACCCAGTACTTC
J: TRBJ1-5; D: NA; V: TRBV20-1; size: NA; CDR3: CSASGRARVQPQHF; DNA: TGCAGTGCTAGTGGTCGGGCCAGGGTGCAGCCCCAGCATTTT
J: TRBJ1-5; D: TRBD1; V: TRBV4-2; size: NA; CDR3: CASSQEQGTYQPQHF; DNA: TGTGCCAGCAGCCAGGAACAGGGGACCTATCAGCCCCAGCATTTT
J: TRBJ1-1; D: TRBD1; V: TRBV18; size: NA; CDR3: CASSPQGAGVYTEAFF; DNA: TGTGCCAGCTCACCGCAGGGGGCGGGGGTGTACACTGAAGCTTTCTTT
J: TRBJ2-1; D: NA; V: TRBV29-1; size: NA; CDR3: CSVDEGGYPTNEQFF; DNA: TGCAGCGTTGATGAGGGCGGGTACCCCACCAATGAGCAGTTCTTC
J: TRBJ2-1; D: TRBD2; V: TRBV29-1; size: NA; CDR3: CSVDGPTSGGNEQFF; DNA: TGCAGCGTTGATGGTCCGACTAGCGGGGGGAATGAGCAGTTCTTC
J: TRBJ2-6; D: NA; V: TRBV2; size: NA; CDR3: CASSGQGQGPADSGANVLTF; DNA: TGTGCCAGCAGTGGGCAAGGGCAGGGGCCAGCAGACTCTGGGGCCAACGTCCTGACTTTC
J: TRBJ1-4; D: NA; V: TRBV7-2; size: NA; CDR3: CASSLFAGVGEKLFF; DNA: TGTGCCAGCAGCTTATTCGCAGGGGTGGGCGAAAAACTGTTTTTT